This T cell receptor (beta chain) was observed in a study of blood T cell repertoires in COVID-19. TCRdb's copy holds only in-frame clones and misses some; the assay was immunoSEQ multiplex PCR. The table lists about 81,000 clones, around 91% of them singletons, with approximately 12% in the top ten. The germline V gene has CDR1 SGHNT and CDR2 YYREEE (reference sequence). Unmatched junction bases numbered 2, after V lost 1 base and J lost 4 bases. The CDR3 has 15 residues. This sequence joins TRBV5-4 and TRBJ2-1; 10 positions match TRBD2. The source is a man in his sixties or seventies with active or convalescent COVID-19. The source material was peripheral blood. CDR3 amino acids: CASSLKLAGYNEQFF. Written as DNA, the CDR3 is TGTGCCAGCAGCTTGAAACTAGCGGGGTACAATGAGCAGTTCTTC.